The 29 T cell receptor beta chains presented below share a single source sample, sequenced in a study of blood T cell repertoires in COVID-19. Sequencing used immunoSEQ multiplex PCR; TCRdb keeps in-frame clones, though not all of them. Of 25,000 to 35,000 clones listed, nearly 90% were seen once; the top ten hold 1.5% to 1.8%. Sequencing input: peripheral blood. The source is a man in his sixties with active COVID-19.

The chain combines TRBV6-5 with TRBJ2-7; 8 positions match TRBD2. V shed 5 bases and J 6 bases; nucleotides not matched to a gene: 9. The germline CDR1 and CDR2 sequences are MNHEY and SVGAGI. The CDR3 spans 14 residues. The CDR3 DNA is TGTGCCAGCAGTCCCGCTCGGGAGGGAGGCGAGCAGTACTTC. The encoded protein is CASSPAREGGEQYF.

The chain is built from TRBV28 and TRBJ2-7, with D maybe TRBD2 (5 bases). CDR1 and CDR2 from the germline V gene are MDHEN and SYDVKM. CDR3 length: 15 amino acids. The ends were cut back, 8 bases at V and 0 bases at J, with 17 bases in the middle. The CDR3 nucleotides read TGTGCCAGCCGCCCGAGGGTCCGACTCTCCTACGAGCAGTACTTC. Amino acids: CASRPRVRLSYEQYF.

J is TRBJ2-1 and V is TRBV27; the match to TRBD2 covers 15 bases. The ends lost 7 bases at V and 6 bases at J; junction bases unmatched: 10. Germline CDR1 MNHEY, CDR2 SMNVEV (reference sequence). The CDR3 covers 17 residues. In DNA, the CDR3 is TGTGCCAGCACCTGGACTAGCGGGGGGGGTTGGGCCAATGAGCAGTTCTTC. Encoded protein: CASTWTSGGGWANEQFF.

This chain uses TRBV9 with TRBJ2-1; 11 positions agree with TRBD1. This CDR3 has 15 amino acids. In germline, CDR1 is SGDLS, CDR2 YYNGEE. Trimming took 2 bases from V and 6 from J; bases not matched to a gene: 4. This chain's CDR3 is CASSVAGQGGNEQFF. CDR3 DNA sequence: TGTGCCAGCAGCGTGGCGGGACAGGGGGGCAATGAGCAGTTCTTC.

A few counts support this clone. The chain employs TRBV4-3 and TRBJ2-1, with TRBD2 matching 11 bases. CDR1 and CDR2 (germline): LGHNA, YSLEER. CDR3 length equals 16 residues. V was clipped by 0 bases and J by 6 bases; unmatched bases: 4. The CDR3 coding sequence is TGCGCCAGCAGCCAAGATCCCCTAGCGGGGGGCAATGAGCAGTTCTTC. It codes for CASSQDPLAGGNEQFF.

This CDR3 reads CATSRDLPGRNQPQHF. The DNA of the CDR3 is TGTGCCACCAGCAGAGATCTGCCAGGGCGTAATCAGCCCCAGCATTTT. The chain uses TRBV15 and TRBJ1-5, with D maybe TRBD1 (5 bases). V was trimmed by 0 bases and J by 4 bases, leaving 13 bases between them. The germline V gene has CDR1 LNHNV and CDR2 YYDKDF (reference sequence). This CDR3 has 16 residues. The full variable domain, with the rest looked up from reference TRBV15 and TRBJ1-5, is DAMVIQNPRYQVTQFGKPVTLSCSQTLNHNVMYWYQQKSSQAPKLLFHYYDKDFNNEADTPDNFQSRRPNTSFCFLDIRSPGLGDTAMYLCATSRDLPGRNQPQHFGDGTRLSIL.

This chain links TRBV5-1 with TRBJ2-7; possible D gene TRBD1, 6 bases. The CDR3 has 14 amino acids. V was clipped by 2 bases and J by 3 bases, with 12 bases between them. Germline assignment: CDR1 SGHRS and CDR2 YFSETQ. In DNA, the CDR3 is TGCGCCAGCAGCTTAACAGGGTCAGTCTACGAGCAGTACTTC. It encodes CASSLTGSVYEQYF. The whole variable domain, filled in from reference TRBV5-1 and TRBJ2-7, reads KAGVTQTPRYLIKTRGQQVTLSCSPISGHRSVSWYQQTPGQGLQFLFEYFSETQRNKGNFPGRFSGRQFSNSRSEMNVSTLELGDSALYLCASSLTGSVYEQYFGPGTRLTVT.

V is TRBV6-5 and J is TRBJ1-1; D is possibly TRBD1 (6 bases). Trimming removed 9 bases at V and 4 bases at J, with 12 bases between. Germline assignment: CDR1 MNHEY and CDR2 SVGAGI. The CDR3 is made up of 12 amino acids. CDR3 loop: CASYRDPTEAFF. CDR3 sequence (DNA): TGTGCCAGTTACAGGGACCCCACTGAAGCTTTCTTT.

This sequence joins TRBV25-1 and TRBJ2-5, with no clear D. The germline gives CDR1 MGHDK, CDR2 SYGVNS. V was shortened by 2 bases and J by 1 base, with 14 bases between the two germline ends. The CDR3 sequence is 16 residues long. The CDR3 nucleotides are TGTGCCAGCAGTGAAGTTGGTAACGGTCCCCAAGAGACCCAGTACTTC. Its protein product is CASSEVGNGPQETQYF.

For the CDR3, the DNA is TGTGCCAGCAGCGTCCGTGGGGCGAGTGAGACCCAGTACTTC. Translation: CASSVRGASETQYF. The genes are TRBV11-2 and TRBJ2-5; D perhaps matches TRBD1 (5 bases). CDR3 length: 14 amino acids. The V end was cut by 5 bases, the J end by 5 bases, with 15 bases between. Germline assignment: CDR1 SGHAT and CDR2 FQNNGV.

CDR3 residues: CASSETSWNEQYF. Written as DNA, the CDR3 is TGTGCCAGCAGTGAAACTAGCTGGAACGAGCAGTACTTC. This chain joins TRBV2 and TRBJ2-7; possible D gene TRBD2, 6 bases. The germline gives CDR1 SNHLY, CDR2 FYNNEI. The CDR3 is made up of 13 amino acids. V was cut by 2 bases and J by 5 bases, with 10 bases left in between.

This chain joins TRBV5-1 and TRBJ2-5; tentatively, D is TRBD2 (5 bases). Germline-derived CDR1 and CDR2 are SGHRS and YFSETQ. The V gene lost 1 base and the J gene lost 4 bases, with 14 bases spanning the gap. The CDR3 runs to 15 residues. The CDR3, as DNA: TGCGCCAGCAGCTTGACTAGGAGAGGCAGAGAGACCCAGTACTTC. Residues: CASSLTRRGRETQYF.

The V and J genes are TRBV15 and TRBJ1-1, with TRBD1 identical over 8 bases. Per the germline V gene, CDR1 is LNHNV and CDR2 is YYDKDF (reference sequence). After removal of 10 bases from V and 0 bases from J, the junction contained 4 bases not matched to a gene. The CDR3 has 13 residues. CDR3 sequence: CASRQGMNTEAFF. Here the CDR3 DNA reads TGTGCCAGCCGACAGGGGATGAACACTGAAGCTTTCTTT.

The rearrangement joins TRBV7-3 to TRBJ2-1, with TRBD2 matching 8 bases. The CDR3 runs 15 residues. V lost 4 bases, J lost 8 bases, and 10 bases stayed unmatched. Germline V gene sequence: CDR1 SGHTA, CDR2 FQGTGA. As DNA, the CDR3 is TGTGCCAGCAGCTATGGGACTAGTAGAATAGATGAGCAGTTCTTC. Its protein product is CASSYGTSRIDEQFF.

J is TRBJ2-5 and V is TRBV24-1; D is possibly TRBD1 (5 bases). CDR1 KGHDR and CDR2 SFDVKD come from the germline V gene. The CDR3 consists of 15 residues. Trimming removed 4 bases at V and 0 bases at J, with 11 bases between. The CDR3 sequence is CATSDPRVYQETQYF. The CDR3 region has the DNA TGTGCCACCAGTGACCCCAGGGTGTACCAAGAGACCCAGTACTTC.

The chain carries TRBV6-5 and TRBJ1-2; 7 bases fit TRBD1. CDR1 is MNHEY and CDR2 is SVGAGI in the germline V gene. Losses at the gene ends were 6 bases for V and 7 bases for J; bases not matched to a gene: 8. The CDR3 loop spans 13 amino acids. Written as DNA, the CDR3 is TGTGCCAGCAGAACGACAGGGCTCGGTGGCTACACCTTC. Its translation is CASRTTGLGGYTF.

This chain joins TRBV2 and TRBJ2-7, with D maybe TRBD1 (6 bases). CDR1 and CDR2 from the germline V gene are SNHLY and FYNNEI. The CDR3 contains 12 residues. V dropped 9 bases and J dropped 3 bases, with 12 bases sitting between them. DNA of the CDR3: TGTGCCAGTTCTCGACAGGACTACGAGCAGTACTTC. Translated: CASSRQDYEQYF. Drawing the rest from reference TRBV2 and TRBJ2-7, the complete variable domain is EPEVTQTPSHQVTQMGQEVILRCVPISNHLYFYWYRQILGQKVEFLVSFYNNEISEKSEIFDDQFSVERPDGSNFTLKIRSTKLEDSAMYFCASSRQDYEQYFGPGTRLTVT.

The J gene is TRBJ1-5, the V gene TRBV19; 10 nucleotides align to TRBD1. CDR3 size: 16 residues. V lost 0 bases to trimming and J lost 6 bases; unmatched junction nucleotides: 5. CDR1 and CDR2 (germline): LNHDA, SQIVND (reference sequence). The CDR3 here is CASSIDGDRGGQPQHF. The CDR3 coding sequence is TGTGCCAGTAGTATAGATGGGGACAGGGGCGGTCAGCCCCAGCATTTT.

The sample holds one count of this clone. This chain joins TRBV4-2 and TRBJ2-5; 7 bases map to TRBD2. The CDR3 consists of 15 residues. Germline CDR1 is LGHNA and CDR2 is YNFKEQ. The J segment lost 2 bases and the V segment lost 0 bases, leaving 3 bases of the junction unmatched. The CDR3, as DNA: TGTGCCAGCAGCCAAGAGCGGCGGGGGCAAGAGACCCAGTACTTC. It translates to CASSQERRGQETQYF.

The J gene is TRBJ2-7, the V gene TRBV10-3; 10 nucleotides match TRBD1. V shed 6 bases, J shed 6 bases, and the junction held 11 bases outside the gene matches. The germline V gene encodes CDR1 ENHRY and CDR2 SYGVKD. The CDR3 extends over 15 amino acids. The CDR3 DNA reads TGTGCCATCAGGTCCCGGGACAGGGGTCGGCTCGAGCAGTACTTC. This sequence encodes CAIRSRDRGRLEQYF.

The gene calls are TRBV3-1 (or the pseudogene TRBV3-2) and TRBJ2-2; TRBD1 matches 10 bases. Per the germline V gene, CDR1 is LGHDT and CDR2 is YNNKEL (reference sequence). CDR3 length: 16 amino acids. V was clipped by 0 bases and J by 6 bases; unmatched bases: 4. The CDR3 nucleotides read TGTGCCAGCAGCCAAGATCGGGGACAGGGGTCCGGGGAGCTGTTTTTT. This gives the protein CASSQDRGQGSGELFF.

J is TRBJ1-5 and V is TRBV6-5; D is possibly TRBD1 (6 bases). Germline CDR1 MNHEY, CDR2 SVGAGI. This CDR3 is 13 amino acids long. V dropped 6 bases and J dropped 7 bases, with 13 bases sitting between them. The CDR3 DNA reads TGTGCCAGCAGCACAGGGATGGCCCAGCCCCAGCATTTT. It specifies CASSTGMAQPQHF.

This clone was recorded a few times. The CDR3 spells CASRPDRVQPQHF. CDR3 in DNA: TGTGCCAGCAGGCCGGACAGGGTCCAGCCCCAGCATTTT. The J gene is TRBJ1-5, the V gene TRBV28, with 8 bases lining up with TRBD1. The germline V gene encodes CDR1 MDHEN and CDR2 SYDVKM. Losses at the gene ends were 6 bases for V and 7 bases for J; bases not matched to a gene: 5. The CDR3 is 13 amino acids.

CDR3 region: CASSTGTGVNEQFF. CDR3 coding DNA: TGTGCCAGCTCAACCGGGACAGGGGTCAATGAGCAGTTCTTC. This chain links TRBV18 with TRBJ2-1; 10 nucleotides match TRBD1. J lost 6 bases, V lost 5 bases, and 4 bases had no gene match. The V gene's germline CDR1 is KGHSH and CDR2 LQKENI. CDR3 length: 14 amino acids. The entire variable domain, with the rest obtained from reference TRBV18 and TRBJ2-1, is as follows: NAGVMQNPRHLVRRRGQEARLRCSPMKGHSHVYWYRQLPEEGLKFMVYLQKENIIDESGMPKERFSAEFPKEGPSILRIQQVVRGDSAAYFCASSTGTGVNEQFFGPGTRLTVL.

The rearrangement joins TRBV3-1 (or the pseudogene TRBV3-2) to TRBJ2-3; 13 nucleotides agree with TRBD2. Germline CDR1 is LGHDT and CDR2 is YNNKEL (reference sequence). V gave up 3 bases and J gave up 2 bases; unmatched junction bases: 11. The CDR3 sequence is 19 residues long. The DNA of the CDR3 is TGTGCCAGCAGCCAGGGACTAGCGGGGCCTAAGCCGAACACAGATACGCAGTATTTT. This gives the protein CASSQGLAGPKPNTDTQYF.

V is TRBV5-6 and J is TRBJ2-7, with D perhaps matching TRBD1 (5 bases). The CDR3 covers 14 residues. CDR1 SGHDT and CDR2 YYEEEE come from the germline V gene. V was cut by 1 base and J by 5 bases, with 13 bases left in between. In DNA form, the CDR3 reads TGTGCCAGCAGCTTGTACAGGCACAGTCACGAGCAGTACTTC. Protein sequence: CASSLYRHSHEQYF.

This chain uses TRBV18 with TRBJ2-1, with 7 bases lining up with TRBD2. The V gene end was trimmed by 5 bases and the J gene end by 5 bases; junction bases not matched to a gene: 6. The CDR3 length is 14 residues. The V gene's germline CDR1 is KGHSH and CDR2 LQKENI. The CDR3 DNA is TGTGCCAGCTCAGCGACTAGCCAGGACAATGAGCAGTTCTTC. This codes for CASSATSQDNEQFF.

This rearrangement joins TRBV9 to TRBJ2-5, with 8 nucleotides matching TRBD1. The CDR3 extends over 15 amino acids. With V trimmed by 4 bases and J by 2 bases, 7 bases remained unmatched. CDR1 and CDR2 (germline): SGDLS, YYNGEE. In DNA form, the CDR3 reads TGTGCCAGCAGCCCGACAGGACAGGGACAAGAGACCCAGTACTTC. This gives the protein CASSPTGQGQETQYF.

The J gene is TRBJ2-7, the V gene TRBV27, with 9 bases matching TRBD1. CDR3 length: 15 residues. The germline V gene has CDR1 MNHEY and CDR2 SMNVEV (reference sequence). The V and J ends lost 4 bases and 3 bases, in that order; junction bases with no gene match: 7. The CDR3 sequence is CASSSGQGLSYEQYF. The CDR3 bases are TGTGCCAGCAGTTCGGGACAGGGATTGAGCTACGAGCAGTACTTC.